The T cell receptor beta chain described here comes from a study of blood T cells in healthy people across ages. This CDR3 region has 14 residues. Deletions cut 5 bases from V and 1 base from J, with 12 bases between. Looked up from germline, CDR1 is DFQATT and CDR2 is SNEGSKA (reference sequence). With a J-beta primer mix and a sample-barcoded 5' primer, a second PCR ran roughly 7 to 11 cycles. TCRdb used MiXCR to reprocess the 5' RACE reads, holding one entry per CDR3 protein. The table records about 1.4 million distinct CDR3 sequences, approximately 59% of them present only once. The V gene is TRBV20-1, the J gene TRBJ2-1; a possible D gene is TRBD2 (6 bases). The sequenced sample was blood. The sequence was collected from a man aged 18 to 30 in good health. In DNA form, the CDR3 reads TGCAGTGCTCGTCGGGAGAGATCCTACAATGAGCAGTTCTTC. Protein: CSARRERSYNEQFF.